This is a list of T cell receptor beta chains from one sample in a study of blood T cells in healthy people across ages. TCRdb reprocessed the 5' RACE reads with MiXCR, giving one entry per CDR3 protein. The sample carries about 770,000 distinct CDR3 sequences, approximately 44% recorded once. What was sequenced was blood. The receptors shown here come from a man between 60 and 75 years old in good health. CDR3s include the opening cysteine and the closing phenylalanine or tryptophan. A D gene is named only where the DNA matches it firmly. Expanded clones are given a class, and other clones once, few, many or no size at all.

d_gene: TRBD2
v_gene: TRBV6-6
j_gene: TRBJ2-7
abundance: once
CDR3nt: TGTGCCAGTCGCCGGGACTACTTCTCCGAGCAGTACTTC
CDR3aa: CASRRDYFSEQYF

d_gene: -
v_gene: TRBV29-1
j_gene: TRBJ1-1
abundance: -
CDR3nt: TGCAGCGTTGAGTGGACATCCGACACTGAAGCTTTCTTT
CDR3aa: CSVEWTSDTEAFF

d_gene: TRBD1
v_gene: TRBV6-2/TRBV6-3
j_gene: TRBJ2-1
abundance: few
CDR3nt: TGTGCCAGCAGTGCGGGACAGGGGATCGTCAATGAGCAGTTCTTC
CDR3aa: CASSAGQGIVNEQFF

d_gene: -
v_gene: TRBV7-9
j_gene: TRBJ1-2
abundance: -
CDR3nt: TGTGCCAGCAGCCCCTCCTGGCAGGCCAATAACTCTGGCTACACCTTC
CDR3aa: CASSPSWQANNSGYTF

d_gene: -
v_gene: TRBV2
j_gene: TRBJ2-1
abundance: few
CDR3nt: TGTGGAAGCGGAGACAATGAGCAGTTCTTC
CDR3aa: CGSGDNEQFF

d_gene: -
v_gene: TRBV3-1
j_gene: TRBJ2-5
abundance: -
CDR3nt: TGTGCCAGCCAACGTATGCAGGGACGAGAGACCCAGTACTTC
CDR3aa: CASQRMQGRETQYF

d_gene: TRBD1
v_gene: TRBV6-2/TRBV6-3
j_gene: TRBJ2-7
abundance: -
CDR3nt: TGTGCCAGCAGGAAGACAGGGAATACCTACGAGCAGTACTTC
CDR3aa: CASRKTGNTYEQYF

d_gene: -
v_gene: TRBV9
j_gene: TRBJ2-7
abundance: few
CDR3nt: TGTGCCAGCAGCGCAAGGGACGGTGGGGAGCAGTACTTC
CDR3aa: CASSARDGGEQYF

d_gene: TRBD2
v_gene: TRBV5-1
j_gene: TRBJ2-1
abundance: -
CDR3nt: TGCGCCAGCAGTGTACTAGCGGCCCACAATGAGCAGTTCTTC
CDR3aa: CASSVLAAHNEQFF

d_gene: TRBD1
v_gene: TRBV4-1
j_gene: TRBJ1-5
abundance: -
CDR3nt: TGCGCCAGCAGCCGGGGACAGGGGGATTTTCAGCCCCAGCATTTT
CDR3aa: CASSRGQGDFQPQHF

d_gene: -
v_gene: TRBV12-3/TRBV12-4
j_gene: TRBJ2-6
abundance: -
CDR3nt: TGTGCCAGCAGAGGACCACAGGGGAGGAATTCTGGGGCCAACGTCCTGACTTTC
CDR3aa: CASRGPQGRNSGANVLTF

d_gene: -
v_gene: TRBV28
j_gene: TRBJ2-7
abundance: few
CDR3nt: TGTGCCAGCACCAACAAATGGCAGGGTGGAGAGCAGTACTTC
CDR3aa: CASTNKWQGGEQYF

d_gene: TRBD1
v_gene: TRBV6-2/TRBV6-3
j_gene: TRBJ2-1
abundance: -
CDR3nt: TGTGCCAGCACCGACTTGACAGGGGCGTATAATGTCCATGAGCAGTTCTTC
CDR3aa: CASTDLTGAYNVHEQFF

d_gene: -
v_gene: TRBV7-2
j_gene: TRBJ1-2
abundance: -
CDR3nt: TGTGCCAGCAGCTTAGCATTCTCACCCAGTGGTGGCTACACCTTC
CDR3aa: CASSLAFSPSGGYTF

d_gene: TRBD1
v_gene: TRBV25-1
j_gene: TRBJ1-4
abundance: few
CDR3nt: TGTGCCAGCAGTGAGGGGAGGGGGCTAAATGAAAAACTGTTTTTT
CDR3aa: CASSEGRGLNEKLFF

d_gene: TRBD1
v_gene: TRBV16
j_gene: TRBJ2-7
abundance: few
CDR3nt: TGTGCCAGCAGCCCCGGGACAGGGGGCAGGTACGAGCAGTACTTC
CDR3aa: CASSPGTGGRYEQYF

d_gene: -
v_gene: TRBV12-3/TRBV12-4
j_gene: TRBJ2-1
abundance: many
CDR3nt: TGTGCCAGCGGGCGAAATGAGCAGTTCTTC
CDR3aa: CASGRNEQFF

d_gene: -
v_gene: TRBV7-8
j_gene: TRBJ2-3
abundance: -
CDR3nt: TGTGCCAGCCATAGCGGAAGCACAGATACGCAGTATTTT
CDR3aa: CASHSGSTDTQYF

d_gene: -
v_gene: TRBV6-2/TRBV6-3
j_gene: TRBJ2-3
abundance: few
CDR3nt: TGTGCCAACCTCCCCCGGGACCTTCGGACGGATACGCAGTATTTT
CDR3aa: CANLPRDLRTDTQYF

d_gene: -
v_gene: TRBV2
j_gene: TRBJ2-7
abundance: few
CDR3nt: TGTGCCAGCAGGCTGGGACGGGAAGTCGAGGGGTACTTC
CDR3aa: CASRLGREVEGYF

d_gene: -
v_gene: TRBV7-2
j_gene: TRBJ2-2
abundance: -
CDR3nt: TGTGCCAGCGCTCCTACACCCGCGAACACCGGGGAGCTGTTTTTT
CDR3aa: CASAPTPANTGELFF

d_gene: TRBD2
v_gene: TRBV2
j_gene: TRBJ2-1
abundance: -
CDR3nt: TGTGCCAGCAAAAAGAATAGCGGGGGGACCTACAATGAGCAGTTCTTC
CDR3aa: CASKKNSGGTYNEQFF

d_gene: TRBD1
v_gene: TRBV10-3
j_gene: TRBJ2-7
abundance: -
CDR3nt: TGTGCCATCAGTGAGCGGGACAGCTCCTACGAGCAGTACTTC
CDR3aa: CAISERDSSYEQYF

d_gene: -
v_gene: TRBV4-3
j_gene: TRBJ2-1
abundance: -
CDR3nt: TGCGCCAGCAGCCAAGGGCGGGACAAGAAATACAATGAGCAGTTCTTC
CDR3aa: CASSQGRDKKYNEQFF

d_gene: -
v_gene: TRBV20-1
j_gene: TRBJ2-1
abundance: -
CDR3nt: TGCAGTGGATGGAGCGGGCGTGAGCAGTTCTTC
CDR3aa: CSGWSGREQFF

d_gene: TRBD1
v_gene: TRBV7-9
j_gene: TRBJ2-7
abundance: medium-sized
CDR3nt: TGTGCCAGCAGCTCCTCGCAGGGGGAAATCGACGAGCAGTACTTC
CDR3aa: CASSSSQGEIDEQYF

d_gene: -
v_gene: TRBV7-2
j_gene: TRBJ2-1
abundance: few
CDR3nt: TGTGCCAGCAGCTTAGGCGGGACTTCTTTCGATGAGCAGTTCTTC
CDR3aa: CASSLGGTSFDEQFF

d_gene: -
v_gene: TRBV5-1
j_gene: TRBJ1-3
abundance: -
CDR3nt: TGCGCCAGCAGTCAGGGTAATGGAAACACCATATATTTT
CDR3aa: CASSQGNGNTIYF

d_gene: -
v_gene: TRBV6-6
j_gene: TRBJ1-1
abundance: -
CDR3nt: TGTGCCAGCAGTCGCCTGATGGATGAAGCTTTCTTT
CDR3aa: CASSRLMDEAFF

d_gene: TRBD2
v_gene: TRBV20-1
j_gene: TRBJ2-1
abundance: -
CDR3nt: TGCAGTGCCTCCGGTACGGGCGGGGGGAAGTTTCTCAATGAGCAGTTCTTC
CDR3aa: CSASGTGGGKFLNEQFF

d_gene: -
v_gene: TRBV15
j_gene: TRBJ2-7
abundance: -
CDR3nt: TGTGCCACCAGCAGAGATCGGGGCGAGGGCTACGAGCAGTACTTC
CDR3aa: CATSRDRGEGYEQYF

d_gene: TRBD2
v_gene: TRBV24-1
j_gene: TRBJ2-1
abundance: -
CDR3nt: TGTGCCACCAGTGACCCCGGGACTAGCGGGGGGACGACCTACAATGAGCAGTTCTTC
CDR3aa: CATSDPGTSGGTTYNEQFF

d_gene: -
v_gene: TRBV12-3/TRBV12-4
j_gene: TRBJ1-5
abundance: many
CDR3nt: TGTGCCCAATCCCCGAGGGTTTGGCCCCAGCATTTT
CDR3aa: CAQSPRVWPQHF

d_gene: -
v_gene: TRBV20-1
j_gene: TRBJ1-2
abundance: -
CDR3nt: TGCAGTGCTAGGGCTAGGGGAGAGTACTATGGCTACACCTTC
CDR3aa: CSARARGEYYGYTF

d_gene: TRBD2
v_gene: TRBV9
j_gene: TRBJ2-5
abundance: -
CDR3nt: TGTGCCAGCAGCATCGGGGCGAGCGGGGGGGCCACAGAGACCCAGTACTTC
CDR3aa: CASSIGASGGATETQYF

d_gene: -
v_gene: TRBV5-5
j_gene: TRBJ1-2
abundance: few
CDR3nt: TGTGCCAGCAGCGTGTGGACAGAGGACTATGGCTACACCTTC
CDR3aa: CASSVWTEDYGYTF

d_gene: -
v_gene: TRBV5-1
j_gene: TRBJ2-3
abundance: few
CDR3nt: TGCGCCAGCAGCTATCGGGGCAGGGGCGTGGATACGCAGTATTTT
CDR3aa: CASSYRGRGVDTQYF

d_gene: -
v_gene: TRBV2
j_gene: TRBJ2-1
abundance: -
CDR3nt: TGTGCCAGCAACCGCGGAACCTACAATGAGCAGTTCTTC
CDR3aa: CASNRGTYNEQFF

d_gene: -
v_gene: TRBV6-5
j_gene: TRBJ1-2
abundance: few
CDR3nt: TGTGCCAGCACTCAGACGGGGGGGGAAGGCTACTATGGCTACACCTTC
CDR3aa: CASTQTGGEGYYGYTF

d_gene: -
v_gene: TRBV18
j_gene: TRBJ1-2
abundance: -
CDR3nt: TGTGCCAACTCACCATACACCGGGACAATGGATGGCTACACCTTC
CDR3aa: CANSPYTGTMDGYTF

d_gene: -
v_gene: TRBV6-5
j_gene: TRBJ2-5
abundance: -
CDR3nt: TGTGCCAGCAGTTGGTCCCGGGACGCACTCACCGGGGAGACCCAGTACTTC
CDR3aa: CASSWSRDALTGETQYF

d_gene: -
v_gene: TRBV7-9
j_gene: TRBJ1-4
abundance: -
CDR3nt: TGTGCCAGCAGCTCGCCGGACAGCCATGAAAAACTGTTTTTT
CDR3aa: CASSSPDSHEKLFF

d_gene: -
v_gene: TRBV13
j_gene: TRBJ1-1
abundance: -
CDR3nt: TGTGCCAGCAGCAGCCAGAGGACTGAAGCTTTCTTT
CDR3aa: CASSSQRTEAFF

d_gene: -
v_gene: TRBV27
j_gene: TRBJ2-3
abundance: -
CDR3nt: TGTGCCAGCCGATTAAATGGCGGGTTCATGACAGATACGCAGTATTTT
CDR3aa: CASRLNGGFMTDTQYF

d_gene: TRBD1
v_gene: TRBV5-6
j_gene: TRBJ2-1
abundance: -
CDR3nt: TGTGCCAGCACCAGAGACAGGGCCCATGAGCAGTTCTTC
CDR3aa: CASTRDRAHEQFF

d_gene: -
v_gene: TRBV27
j_gene: TRBJ2-1
abundance: -
CDR3nt: TGTGCCAGCAGTTTATCGTACAGGGACAACAATGAGCAGTTCTTC
CDR3aa: CASSLSYRDNNEQFF